The 10 T cell receptor beta chains below come from one sample, sequenced in a study of blood T cell repertoires in COVID-19 (dated by TCRdb to the early 2020s). Libraries were constructed by the immunoSEQ multiplex PCR assay. TCRdb mirrors the immuneACCESS table, restricted to in-frame sequences. Some clones are absent from its copies; in checked studies, under half trace to an unresolved V gene, and the reason for the others is unknown. This sample has 92,000 or so clones in its table, and about 87% of those were observed once. The ten most abundant clones make up 0.47% of the sample. The material sequenced was peripheral blood. The receptors derive from a man aged 55 to 70 with acute or convalescent COVID-19.

The rearrangement uses TRBV5-6 and TRBJ2-5; D call uncertain. Germline CDR1 SGHDT, CDR2 YYEEEE. The CDR3 loop spans 14 amino acids. The V end lost 1 base, the J end lost 1 base, and 8 bases lay between the germline ends. The CDR3 DNA reads as TGTGCCAGCAGCTTGCCGCACAGCCAAGAGACCCAGTACTTC. It translates to CASSLPHSQETQYF.

The V gene is TRBV6-5, the J gene TRBJ1-1; D is possibly TRBD1 (6 bases). The CDR3 is 15 residues long. Germline V lookup: CDR1 MNHEY, CDR2 SVGAGI. The V end was cut by 5 bases, the J end by 4 bases, with 17 bases between. CDR3 bases: TGTGCCAGCAGTCCCCAGGGGTCCAGGGGCACTGAAGCTTTCTTT. It encodes CASSPQGSRGTEAFF.

The genes are TRBV5-5 and TRBJ1-6; 8 nucleotides line up with TRBD1. CDR1 is SGHKS and CDR2 is YYEKEE in the germline V gene (reference sequence). This CDR3 is built from 15 residues. Germline trimming cut 2 bases from V and 8 bases from J; bases unmatched to any gene: 6. The CDR3 spells CASSFGQGWDSPLHF. CDR3 nucleotide sequence: TGTGCCAGCAGCTTCGGACAGGGATGGGATTCACCCCTCCACTTT.

V gene TRBV10-3 combines with J gene TRBJ2-2; 7 positions agree with TRBD2. Germline CDR1 ENHRY, CDR2 SYGVKD. There are 14 residues in the CDR3. Here the CDR3 reads CAIGGSANTGELFF. The CDR3, as DNA: TGTGCTATCGGGGGGTCAGCTAACACCGGGGAGCTGTTTTTT.

The gene calls are TRBV6-5 and TRBJ1-6; 10 nucleotides line up with TRBD1. Germline V gene sequence: CDR1 MNHEY, CDR2 SVGAGI. The V gene end was trimmed by 7 bases and the J gene end by 7 bases; junction bases not matched to a gene: 4. The CDR3 has 14 residues. The DNA of the CDR3 is TGTGCCAGCAACAGACAGGGGGCGAATTCACCCCTCCACTTT. Amino acids: CASNRQGANSPLHF.

The rearrangement joins TRBV12-5 to TRBJ2-5; 7 bases are a match to TRBD1. CDR1 is LGHNT and CDR2 is FRNRAP in the germline V gene. With V trimmed by 0 bases and J by 1 base, 2 bases remained unmatched. The CDR3 length is 15 residues. In nucleotides, the CDR3 is TGTGCTAGTGGTTTGGTGACAGGGACCCAAGAGACCCAGTACTTC. This gives the protein CASGLVTGTQETQYF.

The chain has TRBV28 and TRBJ1-2; D is perhaps TRBD1 (5 bases). The CDR3 loop spans 11 amino acids. Trimming left V 6 bases short and J 5 bases short, with 7 bases between. Germline V gives CDR1 MDHEN, CDR2 SYDVKM. CDR3 sequence (DNA): TGTGCCAGCAGCCAGGGATATGGCTACACCTTC. Amino acids: CASSQGYGYTF.

The chain is built from TRBV5-1 and TRBJ2-7; 15 nucleotides line up with TRBD2. Germline V gene lookup returns CDR1 SGHRS and CDR2 YFSETQ. The ends lost 7 bases at V and 5 bases at J; junction bases unmatched: 4. The length of the CDR3 is 14 residues. CDR3 DNA sequence: TGCGCCAGCGGACTAGCGGGGGGGCCGGACGAGCAGTACTTC. This sequence encodes CASGLAGGPDEQYF.

This clone came up a few times. The CDR3 bases are TGTGCCAGCAGTCTGAGACAGGATTATAATTCACCCCTCCACTTT. It is translated as CASSLRQDYNSPLHF. J is TRBJ1-6 and V is TRBV27, with a weak D call TRBD1 (6 bases). Per germline, CDR1 MNHEY and CDR2 SMNVEV (reference sequence). The CDR3 length is 15 residues. V was trimmed by 5 bases and J by 4 bases, leaving 12 bases between them.

The V and J genes are TRBV18 and TRBJ2-3; 11 positions match TRBD1. CDR3 length: 16 amino acids. Looked up from germline, CDR1 is KGHSH and CDR2 is LQKENI. The junction had 4 bases not matched to a gene; V was cut back by 0 bases and J by 5 bases. The CDR3 loop reads CASSPPRTGGGDTQYF. CDR3 coding DNA: TGTGCCAGCTCACCACCTAGGACAGGGGGCGGAGATACGCAGTATTTT.